A single T cell receptor (beta chain) is shown here with its context. What it binds is unknown. V lost 0 bases to trimming and J lost 1 base, with 16 bases between them. The CDR3 totals 19 residues. CDR1 is LGHNA, CDR2 YNFKEQ, per germline. These data originate in a study of circulating and synovial CD4+ cells in juvenile arthritis. Points from the study as a whole: Circulating pathogenic-like lymphocytes shared a substantially higher fraction of CDR3 sequences with synovium than bulk blood. Bulk blood CD4 samples held at least an order of magnitude more or fewer genomes than CPL.

Sequenced samples came from active juvenile idiopathic arthritis patients. The protocol was immunoSEQ multiplex PCR, while the TCRdb copy is restricted to in-frame clones and leaves out a portion. The sample yields roughly 32,000 clones, over 90% seen once. The chain couples TRBV4-2 to TRBJ2-6; possibly TRBD1 for D (5 bases). The sample taken for sequencing was CD4+ T cells from blood. The sequence was collected from a human donor with juvenile idiopathic arthritis. Here the CDR3 reads CASSQEYSRASSGANVLTF. DNA of the CDR3: TGTGCCAGCAGCCAAGAGTATTCCAGGGCCTCTTCTGGGGCCAACGTCCTGACTTTC.